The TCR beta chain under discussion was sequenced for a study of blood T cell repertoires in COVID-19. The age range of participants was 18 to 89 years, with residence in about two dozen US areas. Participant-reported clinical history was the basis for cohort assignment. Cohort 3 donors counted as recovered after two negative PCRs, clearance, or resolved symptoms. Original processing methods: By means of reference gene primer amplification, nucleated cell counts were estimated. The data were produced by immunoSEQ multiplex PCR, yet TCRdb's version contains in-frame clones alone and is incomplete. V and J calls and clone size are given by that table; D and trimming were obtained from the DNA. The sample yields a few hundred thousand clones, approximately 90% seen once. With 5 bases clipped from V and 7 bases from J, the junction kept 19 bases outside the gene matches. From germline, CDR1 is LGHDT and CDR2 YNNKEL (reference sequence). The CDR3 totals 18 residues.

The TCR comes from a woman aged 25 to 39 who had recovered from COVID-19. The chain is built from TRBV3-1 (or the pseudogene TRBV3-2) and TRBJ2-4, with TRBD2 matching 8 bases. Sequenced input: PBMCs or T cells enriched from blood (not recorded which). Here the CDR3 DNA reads TGTGCCAGCAGCGCCGGGACTAGTGGTTTGGGGCCTTTGAACATTCAGTACTTC. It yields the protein CASSAGTSGLGPLNIQYF.